One and the same sample provided the 29 T cell receptor beta chains below, sequenced in a study of blood T cell repertoires in COVID-19. Clones were sequenced by immunoSEQ multiplex PCR, and TCRdb holds only the in-frame ones, with some missing. The sample has 200,000 to 250,000 clones, 82% seen once. Sequences were obtained from peripheral blood. Source of these receptors: a woman between 40 and 50 years old with acute or convalescent COVID-19.

The rearrangement joins TRBV4-1 to TRBJ2-7; TRBD1 is a possible D gene (8 bases). The CDR3 extends over 16 amino acids. Germline V gene lookup returns CDR1 MGHRA and CDR2 YSYEKL. V was shortened by 3 bases and J by 3 bases, with 18 bases between the two germline ends. CDR3 protein: CASSHWGGDRIYEQYF. The CDR3 DNA is TGCGCCAGCAGCCACTGGGGGGGGGACAGGATCTACGAGCAGTACTTC.

The rearrangement links TRBV7-2 to TRBJ1-3; perhaps TRBD1 as D (5 bases). Germline V gene sequence: CDR1 SGHTA, CDR2 FQGNSA. The CDR3 loop spans 16 amino acids. Trimming shortened V by 4 bases and J by 4 bases, and 17 bases separated the two germline ends. The CDR3 loop reads CASSSGGAGIGNTIYF. In nucleotides, the CDR3 is TGTGCCAGCAGCTCGGGCGGGGCAGGAATCGGAAACACCATATATTTT.

The CDR3 region is CASSRTFRDRGIEKLFF. CDR3 coding DNA: TGCGCCAGCAGCCGGACCTTCCGGGACAGGGGGATTGAAAAACTGTTTTTT. The V and J genes are TRBV4-1 and TRBJ1-4; 11 bases match TRBD1. Looked up from germline, CDR1 is MGHRA and CDR2 is YSYEKL. V shed 4 bases, J shed 7 bases, and the junction held 11 bases outside the gene matches. This CDR3 is built from 17 residues.

The chain is built from TRBV28 and TRBJ2-1, with D perhaps matching TRBD1 (6 bases). Trimming removed 7 bases from V and 4 bases from J, with 14 bases in between. This CDR3 is 14 amino acids long. Germline CDR1 MDHEN, CDR2 SYDVKM. CDR3 DNA sequence: TGTGCCAGCACCCGCGCAGGGGAGTACAATGAGCAGTTCTTC. The encoded protein is CASTRAGEYNEQFF.

The chain links TRBV24-1 to TRBJ2-1, with 8 bases matching TRBD2. Germline V gene data show CDR1 as KGHDR and CDR2 as SFDVKD. V shed 8 bases, J shed 4 bases, and the junction held 9 bases outside the gene matches. The CDR3 covers 15 residues. CDR3 amino acids: CATMGERERYNEQFF. CDR3 coding DNA: TGTGCCACCATGGGGGAGCGGGAGCGATACAATGAGCAGTTCTTC.

J is TRBJ1-2 and V is TRBV6-6; maybe TRBD1 (6 bases). CDR3 size: 15 residues. The ends were cut back, 5 bases at V and 4 bases at J, with 17 bases in the middle. From germline, CDR1 is MNHNY and CDR2 SVGAGI (reference sequence). This chain's CDR3 is CASSPSPDRLYGYTF. In nucleotides, the CDR3 is TGTGCCAGCAGTCCTTCGCCGGACAGACTCTATGGCTACACCTTC.

The genes are TRBV7-6 and TRBJ1-4, with 9 bases matching TRBD1. The trim removed 5 bases at V and 7 bases at J, leaving 8 bases unmatched. CDR1 is SGHVS and CDR2 is FNYEAQ in the germline V gene. The CDR3 loop spans 15 amino acids. In nucleotides, the CDR3 is TGTGCCAGCAGCACAACAGGGGGCGCGGTTGAAAAACTGTTTTTT. Protein: CASSTTGGAVEKLFF.

The V and J genes are TRBV2 and TRBJ2-3; 7 nucleotides line up with TRBD2. With 5 bases clipped from V and 10 bases from J, the junction kept 12 bases outside the gene matches. Germline V gene data show CDR1 as SNHLY and CDR2 as FYNNEI. The CDR3 extends over 14 amino acids. The CDR3 spells CASSRGGESQAQYF. The CDR3 DNA reads as TGTGCCAGCAGTCGTGGGGGGGAGTCTCAGGCGCAGTATTTT. The full variable domain, completed using reference TRBV2 and TRBJ2-3, is EPEVTQTPSHQVTQMGQEVILRCVPISNHLYFYWYRQILGQKVEFLVSFYNNEISEKSEIFDDQFSVERPDGSNFTLKIRSTKLEDSAMYFCASSRGGESQAQYFGPGTRLTVL.

The rearrangement joins TRBV18 to TRBJ1-1; 9 positions match TRBD1. This CDR3 has 12 residues. Trimming took 1 base from V and 12 from J; bases not matched to a gene: 3. The V gene's germline CDR1 is KGHSH and CDR2 LQKENI. CDR3 residues: CASSPRQGETFF. CDR3 coding DNA: TGTGCCAGCTCACCACGACAGGGGGAAACTTTCTTT.

V usage is TRBV30 and J usage is TRBJ2-2; 7 bases line up with TRBD1. Germline-derived CDR1 and CDR2 are GTSNPN and SVGIG (reference sequence). V lost 0 bases and J lost 6; bases outside the gene matches: 4. The CDR3 covers 14 residues. The chain's CDR3 is CAWSVRGTAGELFF. As DNA, the CDR3 is TGTGCCTGGAGTGTACGAGGGACAGCCGGGGAGCTGTTTTTT.

The chain links TRBV5-6 to TRBJ2-5, with 7 bases matching TRBD2. The trim removed 6 bases at V and 5 bases at J, leaving 10 bases unmatched. This CDR3 is built from 14 residues. Germline CDR1 and CDR2: SGHDT and YYEEEE. For the CDR3, the DNA is TGTGCCAGCACCCTGGTCGGGGGGAGGGAGACCCAGTACTTC. It is translated as CASTLVGGRETQYF.

The chain carries TRBV6-2 or TRBV6-3 and TRBJ1-2; D perhaps matches TRBD1 (5 bases). CDR1 and CDR2 from the germline V gene are MNHEY and SVGEGT. Trimming removed 2 bases from V and 5 bases from J, with 9 bases in between. The CDR3 runs 13 residues. The chain's CDR3 is CASSYGRDYGYTF. The CDR3 coding sequence is TGTGCCAGCAGTTACGGCAGGGATTATGGCTACACCTTC.

In the case of this clone: The junction departs from the called germline gene at one end, perhaps through a read error. The chain couples TRBV7-2 to TRBJ1-1; D not resolved. Germline CDR1 and CDR2: SGHTA and FQGNSA. The CDR3 length is 13 residues. The CDR3 region is CATRTEVKTEAFF. CDR3 coding DNA: TGTGCCACCAGGACGGAGGTGAAAACTGAAGCTTTCTTT.

The rearrangement uses TRBV15 and TRBJ2-7; 9 nucleotides match TRBD1. V dropped 1 base and J dropped 2; count of bases not matched to a gene: 3. The CDR3 covers 15 residues. The germline V gene has CDR1 LNHNV and CDR2 YYDKDF (reference sequence). The CDR3 is CATSRATGGPYEQYF. DNA for the CDR3: TGTGCCACCAGCAGAGCCACAGGGGGCCCCTACGAGCAGTACTTC.

The chain joins TRBV3-1 (or the pseudogene TRBV3-2) to TRBJ1-2; 8 bases agree with TRBD1. CDR1 LGHDT and CDR2 YNNKEL come from the germline V gene (reference sequence). J lost 5 bases, V lost 4 bases, and 9 bases had no gene match. The CDR3 runs 15 residues. CDR3 in amino acids: CASSRTDRAGYGYTF. DNA for the CDR3: TGTGCCAGCAGCCGCACGGACAGGGCAGGGTATGGCTACACCTTC.

V gene TRBV4-3 combines with J gene TRBJ2-2; weak D call: TRBD1 (7 bases). Germline CDR1 LGHNA, CDR2 YSLEER. The CDR3 is made up of 16 amino acids. V dropped 4 bases and J dropped 2 bases, with 14 bases sitting between them. CDR3 in amino acids: CASSPQGGLNTGELFF. The CDR3, as DNA: TGCGCCAGCAGCCCTCAGGGGGGTCTCAACACCGGGGAGCTGTTTTTT.

The table lists this clone with many counts. The V and J genes are TRBV30 and TRBJ2-1, with TRBD2 identical over 7 bases. CDR3 length: 14 amino acids. CDR1 and CDR2 (germline): GTSNPN, SVGIG (reference sequence). The ends lost 5 bases at V and 4 bases at J; junction bases unmatched: 8. The CDR3 sequence is CAWLTGLPYNEQFF. CDR3 bases: TGTGCCTGGCTGACGGGACTACCTTACAATGAGCAGTTCTTC.

CDR3 nucleotide sequence: TGTGCCAGCAGCCAAGATATAACTAGCGGGGGCTATGAGCAGTTCTTC. It codes for CASSQDITSGGYEQFF. This rearrangement joins TRBV4-2 to TRBJ2-1; 11 bases map to TRBD2. V was clipped by 0 bases and J by 8 bases; unmatched bases: 6. CDR3 size: 16 residues. Germline V gene sequence: CDR1 LGHNA, CDR2 YNFKEQ.

The gene calls are TRBV5-1 and TRBJ1-2, with D perhaps matching TRBD1 (6 bases). Germline V gene data show CDR1 as SGHRS and CDR2 as YFSETQ. With 3 bases removed from V and 8 bases from J, the gap between germline ends came to 17 bases. This CDR3 comprises 14 residues. CDR3 bases: TGCGCCAGCAGCTGGAGTGGGGGGGCCGAGGGCTACACCTTC. Translating gives CASSWSGGAEGYTF.

The V and J genes are TRBV5-1 and TRBJ2-2; D unresolved. The length of the CDR3 is 13 residues. Germline V lookup: CDR1 SGHRS, CDR2 YFSETQ. V lost 0 bases and J lost 6, with 6 bases in between. CDR3 nucleotide sequence: TGCGCCAGCAGCTTGGTTCAGGCCGGGGAGCTGTTTTTT. Translation gives CASSLVQAGELFF.

The V gene is TRBV5-1, the J gene TRBJ2-3; the D gene is possibly TRBD2 (6 bases). The CDR3 loop spans 14 amino acids. Germline lookup yields CDR1 SGHRS and CDR2 YFSETQ. With 0 bases removed from V and 4 bases from J, the gap between germline ends came to 9 bases. The CDR3 DNA reads TGCGCCAGCAGCTTGGACGGGACTTCAGATACGCAGTATTTT. It is translated as CASSLDGTSDTQYF. Combining the CDR3 with reference TRBV5-1 and TRBJ2-3 gives the whole variable domain KAGVTQTPRYLIKTRGQQVTLSCSPISGHRSVSWYQQTPGQGLQFLFEYFSETQRNKGNFPGRFSGRQFSNSRSEMNVSTLELGDSALYLCASSLDGTSDTQYFGPGTRLTVL.

Only one count was recorded for this clone. The gene calls are TRBV5-1 and TRBJ2-1; 8 nucleotides align to TRBD2. The CDR3 has 14 amino acids. Trimming at V came to 4 bases and at J to 5 bases, leaving 5 bases not matched to a gene. Looked up from germline, CDR1 is SGHRS and CDR2 is YFSETQ. The CDR3 DNA reads as TGCGCCAGCAGCCCCGGGGGGGCGAACAATGAGCAGTTCTTC. It is translated as CASSPGGANNEQFF. Full variable domain (remainder filled in from reference TRBV5-1 and TRBJ2-1): KAGVTQTPRYLIKTRGQQVTLSCSPISGHRSVSWYQQTPGQGLQFLFEYFSETQRNKGNFPGRFSGRQFSNSRSEMNVSTLELGDSALYLCASSPGGANNEQFFGPGTRLTVL.

The chain recombines TRBV10-1 with TRBJ1-2; D remains ambiguous. Between the trimmed V and J ends, which lost 2 bases and 8 bases, there was a span of 12 bases. Germline V gives CDR1 WNHNN, CDR2 SYGVQD (reference sequence). The CDR3 is 13 amino acids. For the CDR3, the DNA is TGCGCCAGCAGTGAGGCACCGACACGGGGCTACACCTTC. Its protein is CASSEAPTRGYTF.

The chain carries TRBV7-7 and TRBJ2-2; TRBD2 is a possible D gene (6 bases). There are 15 residues in the CDR3. The germline CDR1 and CDR2 sequences are SSHAT and FNYEAQ (reference sequence). Trimming stripped 5 bases from V and 5 bases from J, with 15 bases between. The CDR3 loop is CASSQTRGATGELFF. The CDR3 coding sequence is TGTGCCAGCAGCCAGACTAGAGGGGCGACCGGGGAGCTGTTTTTT.

The V and J genes are TRBV6-5 and TRBJ1-2; 10 bases are a match to TRBD1. Losses at the gene ends were 8 bases for V and 6 bases for J; bases not matched to a gene: 12. CDR1 is MNHEY and CDR2 is SVGAGI in the germline V gene. This CDR3 is 15 amino acids long. DNA of the CDR3: TGTGCCAGCTCCGGGACAGGGGCGCCCGGGGATGGCTACACCTTC. As protein: CASSGTGAPGDGYTF.

This chain links TRBV6-1 with TRBJ2-2, with D tentatively TRBD2 (6 bases). V lost 7 bases to trimming and J lost 7 bases, with 16 bases between them. The CDR3 consists of 14 residues. The germline V gene encodes CDR1 MNHNS and CDR2 SASEGT. CDR3 nucleotide sequence: TGTGCCAGCAAACTAGCCGGGTGGAGCGGGGAGCTGTTTTTT. Translation: CASKLAGWSGELFF.

The chain employs TRBV6-5 and TRBJ1-1; possibly TRBD1 for D (5 bases). V lost 6 bases and J lost 0, with 14 bases in between. Per germline, CDR1 MNHEY and CDR2 SVGAGI. The CDR3 is 15 amino acids. The CDR3 region is CASRARKGMNTEAFF. CDR3 nucleotide sequence: TGTGCCAGCAGAGCTCGGAAGGGGATGAACACTGAAGCTTTCTTT.

The chain combines TRBV6-1 with TRBJ1-5; maybe TRBD1 (5 bases). This CDR3 spans 15 amino acids. V shed 2 bases and J shed 0 bases, with 8 bases lying between them. Germline CDR1 MNHNS, CDR2 SASEGT. Here the CDR3 reads CASSESGFSNQPQHF. CDR3 bases: TGTGCCAGCAGTGAATCAGGGTTTAGCAATCAGCCCCAGCATTTT.

The chain recombines TRBV19 with TRBJ1-1; D perhaps matches TRBD1 (6 bases). The CDR3 extends over 13 amino acids. The germline V and J ends were trimmed by 3 bases and 4 bases, with 9 bases remaining between them. Germline V lookup: CDR1 LNHDA, CDR2 SQIVND (reference sequence). The CDR3 spells CASSMGGLTEAFF. The CDR3 DNA reads TGTGCCAGTAGTATGGGGGGGCTCACTGAAGCTTTCTTT.